These 29 T cell receptor beta chains came from one sample sequenced in a study of TIL therapy for anti-PD-1-resistant metastatic lung cancer. Sample time point: pre-treatment sample, taken before nivolumab and TIL therapy. Pleural nodules or supraclavicular lymph nodes made up most of the excised metastases sampled. The immunoSEQ assay was v3. The table came from immunoSEQ multiplex PCR; TCRdb's copy has only in-frame clones and leaves some out. The sample lists 95,000 or so clones, about two thirds occurring once. Specimen: tumor tissue, collected at baseline. The receptor source for this set is a person between 30 and 80 years old with non-small cell lung cancer.

J is TRBJ1-5 and V is TRBV27, with 9 bases matching TRBD1. The CDR3 totals 15 residues. Germline values: CDR1 MNHEY, CDR2 SMNVEV (reference sequence). J was trimmed by 6 bases and V by 5 bases; bases with no gene match: 8. CDR3 amino acids: CASSPQGALGQPQHF. CDR3 sequence (DNA): TGTGCCAGCAGTCCACAGGGGGCGTTGGGTCAGCCCCAGCATTTT.

About this clone itself: The sample carries other DNA sequences with the same CDR3. The chain employs TRBV30 and TRBJ1-5; TRBD1 might be the D (5 bases). This CDR3 is 13 amino acids long. The V and J ends lost 3 bases and 5 bases respectively, with 11 bases between them. CDR1 is GTSNPN and CDR2 is SVGIG in the germline V gene (reference sequence). CDR3 protein: CAWSGTWDQPQHF. DNA for the CDR3: TGTGCCTGGAGCGGGACTTGGGATCAGCCCCAGCATTTT.

The rearrangement uses TRBV3-1 (or the pseudogene TRBV3-2) and TRBJ1-1; D is undetermined. The V end lost 2 bases, the J end lost 7 bases, and 11 bases lay between the germline ends. The germline gives CDR1 LGHDT, CDR2 YNNKEL (reference sequence). The CDR3 runs 13 residues. The DNA of the CDR3 is TGTGCCAGCAGCCAAAGGGCGCAGGTTGAAGCTTTCTTT. This gives the protein CASSQRAQVEAFF.

The chain has TRBV28 and TRBJ2-1; TRBD1 or TRBD2 may be the D gene (5 bases each). This CDR3 comprises 14 residues. Germline CDR1 reads MDHEN; CDR2 reads SYDVKM. The V gene lost 3 bases and the J gene lost 6 bases, with 12 bases spanning the gap. The CDR3 spells CASSLFGDLNEQFF. The DNA for the CDR3 is TGTGCCAGCAGTTTGTTTGGGGACCTCAATGAGCAGTTCTTC.

The chain employs TRBV7-2 and TRBJ1-2; tentatively, D is TRBD1 (5 bases). The CDR3 consists of 14 residues. Germline CDR1 and CDR2: SGHTA and FQGNSA. V lost 1 base to trimming and J lost 10 bases, with 16 bases between them. As DNA, the CDR3 is TGTGCCAGCAGCTTAGGCGCAGGGAATAGCGACTACACCTTC. Its translation: CASSLGAGNSDYTF.

This chain links TRBV18 with TRBJ2-5, with 9 bases that match TRBD1. CDR3 length: 14 amino acids. Germline V CDR1 and CDR2: KGHSH, LQKENI. Germline trimming cut 1 base from V and 3 bases from J; bases unmatched to any gene: 0. CDR3 region: CASSPRTGEETQYF. The CDR3 nucleotides are TGTGCCAGCTCACCACGGACAGGGGAAGAGACCCAGTACTTC. Using reference TRBV18 and TRBJ2-5 for the parts outside the CDR3, the full variable domain is NAGVMQNPRHLVRRRGQEARLRCSPMKGHSHVYWYRQLPEEGLKFMVYLQKENIIDESGMPKERFSAEFPKEGPSILRIQQVVRGDSAAYFCASSPRTGEETQYFGPGTRLLVL.

V usage is TRBV4-2 and J usage is TRBJ2-1, with no clear D. Per the germline V gene, CDR1 is LGHNA and CDR2 is YNFKEQ. There are 15 residues in the CDR3. Between the trimmed V and J ends, which lost 0 bases and 3 bases, there was a span of 9 bases. CDR3 nucleotides: TGTGCCAGCAGCCAAGATCAGGAAGGCTACAATGAGCAGTTCTTC. Amino acids: CASSQDQEGYNEQFF.

This chain links TRBV5-1 with TRBJ2-2, with TRBD2 as a possible D gene (5 bases). The CDR3 covers 16 residues. The germline V and J ends were trimmed by 4 bases and 0 bases, with 13 bases remaining between them. Germline values: CDR1 SGHRS, CDR2 YFSETQ. CDR3 DNA: TGCGCCAGCAGCCCGCCCGGACTGTCGAACACCGGGGAGCTGTTTTTT. It codes for CASSPPGLSNTGELFF.

The chain has TRBV7-8 and TRBJ1-5; D remains ambiguous. Germline lookup yields CDR1 SGHVS and CDR2 FQNEAQ. V gave up 5 bases and J gave up 3 bases, with 17 bases separating them. CDR3 length: 16 residues. CDR3 nucleotide sequence: TGTGCCAGCAGCCGTCAGGTGGGAGGGAACAATCAGCCCCAGCATTTT. Amino acids: CASSRQVGGNNQPQHF.

This chain connects TRBV7-2 to TRBJ1-2; D unclear. Per germline, CDR1 SGHTA and CDR2 FQGNSA. V was cut by 5 bases and J by 0 bases, with 16 bases left in between. This CDR3 comprises 16 residues. The CDR3, as DNA: TGTGCCAGCAGCGCCTACATTCCAGGAGCTAACTATGGCTACACCTTC. It specifies CASSAYIPGANYGYTF.

V gene TRBV19 combines with J gene TRBJ2-5; D call uncertain. Per germline, CDR1 LNHDA and CDR2 SQIVND (reference sequence). V shed 0 bases and J shed 4 bases, with 9 bases lying between them. CDR3 length equals 14 residues. The CDR3 is CASSIEKGRETQYF. CDR3 sequence (DNA): TGTGCCAGTAGTATAGAGAAGGGCAGAGAGACCCAGTACTTC. The full variable domain, in which reference TRBV19 and TRBJ2-5 provide the parts outside the CDR3, is DGGITQSPKYLFRKEGQNVTLSCEQNLNHDAMYWYRQDPGQGLRLIYYSQIVNDFQKGDIAEGYSVSREKKESFPLTVTSAQKNPTAFYLCASSIEKGRETQYFGPGTRLLVL.

The chain recombines TRBV3-1 (or the pseudogene TRBV3-2) with TRBJ1-6; 7 bases line up with TRBD1. The CDR3 runs 14 residues. V lost 4 bases to trimming and J lost 7 bases; unmatched junction nucleotides: 4. Germline CDR1 and CDR2: LGHDT and YNNKEL (reference sequence). CDR3 in amino acids: CASSPPGQNSPLHF. DNA of the CDR3: TGTGCCAGCAGCCCACCGGGACAGAATTCACCCCTCCACTTT.

This clone occurred a few times. The rearrangement uses TRBV7-2 and TRBJ1-1, with a weak D call TRBD1 (5 bases). V dropped 6 bases and J dropped 6 bases, with 17 bases sitting between them. This CDR3 has 14 amino acids. Germline V CDR1 and CDR2: SGHTA, FQGNSA. The CDR3 DNA follows: TGTGCCAGCAGTGGGGCCCTCATCCGCGCTGAAGCTTTCTTT. This codes for CASSGALIRAEAFF.

The count of this clone is one. This chain connects TRBV19 to TRBJ2-7, with 10 bases lining up with TRBD1. The V segment lost 6 bases and the J segment 2 bases; nucleotides outside the gene matches: 7. This CDR3 comprises 15 residues. CDR1 and CDR2 from the germline V gene are LNHDA and SQIVND (reference sequence). The CDR3 region is CASSLTGGSPYEQYF. The DNA for the CDR3 is TGTGCCAGTAGCTTGACAGGGGGCTCCCCCTACGAGCAGTACTTC.

The chain employs TRBV27 and TRBJ2-7, with 7 bases fitting TRBD1. Germline V gene sequence: CDR1 MNHEY, CDR2 SMNVEV (reference sequence). The CDR3 has 14 amino acids. Trimming at V came to 5 bases and at J to 1 base, leaving 5 bases not matched to a gene. The CDR3 DNA reads as TGTGCCAGCAGTAAGCAGACAGGGTCCTACGAGCAGTACTTC. This translates into CASSKQTGSYEQYF.

This chain's CDR3 is CATSDVTGTSGNTGELFF. The CDR3 coding sequence is TGTGCCACCAGTGATGTCACCGGGACTAGCGGCAACACCGGGGAGCTGTTTTTT. The chain employs TRBV24-1 and TRBJ2-2, with 11 positions matching TRBD2. CDR1 and CDR2 (germline): KGHDR, SFDVKD. This CDR3 contains 18 residues. J was trimmed by 2 bases and V by 3 bases; bases with no gene match: 7.

Ten or more counts support this clone. V gene TRBV30 combines with J gene TRBJ2-7, with TRBD2 identical over 10 bases. The ends lost 2 bases at V and 10 bases at J; junction bases unmatched: 14. Germline CDR1 and CDR2: GTSNPN and SVGIG (reference sequence). The CDR3 is made up of 15 amino acids. For the CDR3, the DNA is TGTGCCTGGAGTCGAGAGGGACTAGCGAGCCCCTCCCAGTACTTC. Its translation: CAWSREGLASPSQYF.

CDR3 sequence: CASSKALWVWLAGELFF. CDR3 DNA sequence: TGTGCCAGCAGCAAAGCGCTTTGGGTTTGGCTAGCCGGGGAGCTGTTTTTT. The chain is built from TRBV21-1 and TRBJ2-2; the table's D call of TRBD2 was not tested on the DNA. TRBV21-1 is designated a pseudogene. This CDR3 region has 17 residues.

This clone was seen just once. J is TRBJ2-1 and V is TRBV2, with 7 bases that match TRBD1. J lost 8 bases, V lost 0 bases, and 7 bases had no gene match. The CDR3 is made up of 15 amino acids. Germline loops: CDR1 SNHLY, CDR2 FYNNEI. The CDR3 sequence: CASSEALGQGDEQFF. CDR3 in DNA: TGTGCCAGCAGTGAAGCGCTGGGCCAGGGGGATGAGCAGTTCTTC.

The chain has TRBV5-1 and TRBJ2-7; 7 bases match TRBD1. Looked up from germline, CDR1 is SGHRS and CDR2 is YFSETQ. The CDR3 totals 15 residues. V gave up 0 bases and J gave up 3 bases; unmatched junction bases: 6. The CDR3 loop reads CASSLDLTGDYEQYF. For the CDR3, the DNA is TGCGCCAGCAGCTTGGACCTTACAGGGGACTACGAGCAGTACTTC.

This clone was counted a few times. V and J are TRBV5-1 and TRBJ2-2; D possibly corresponds to TRBD1 (5 bases). V lost 1 base, J lost 0 bases, and 10 bases lay in between. The length of the CDR3 is 16 residues. The germline V gene has CDR1 SGHRS and CDR2 YFSETQ. CDR3 residues: CASSLNTGANTGELFF. The CDR3 DNA reads TGCGCCAGCAGCTTGAATACAGGTGCGAACACCGGGGAGCTGTTTTTT.

The chain has TRBV30 and TRBJ1-4; D gene unclear. The germline gives CDR1 GTSNPN, CDR2 SVGIG (reference sequence). The V gene lost 1 base and the J gene lost 8 bases, with 8 bases spanning the gap. This CDR3 spans 12 amino acids. CDR3 amino acids: CAWSGSGEKLFF. For the CDR3, the DNA is TGTGCCTGGAGTGGCTCCGGGGAAAAACTGTTTTTT.

This chain links TRBV7-9 with TRBJ2-2; 7 nucleotides align to TRBD1. CDR3 length equals 12 residues. V trimming: 5 bases; J trimming: 9 bases; junction bases outside the gene matches: 3. Per the germline V gene, CDR1 is SEHNR and CDR2 is FQNEAQ (reference sequence). CDR3 DNA: TGTGCCAGCAGCGTACAGGGGCGGGAGCTGTTTTTT. Residues: CASSVQGRELFF.

The chain combines TRBV15 with TRBJ2-3, with a weak D call TRBD1 (6 bases). Trimming removed 0 bases at V and 4 bases at J, with 11 bases between. CDR1 is LNHNV and CDR2 is YYDKDF in the germline V gene (reference sequence). This CDR3 has 15 residues. The CDR3 is CATSRDTGRPDTQYF. The CDR3 nucleotides read TGTGCCACCAGCAGAGACACAGGGCGGCCAGATACGCAGTATTTT.

The J gene is TRBJ1-6, the V gene TRBV14; the D is unclear. The CDR3 has 13 residues. The V and J ends lost 2 bases and 8 bases respectively, with 7 bases between them. Per the germline V gene, CDR1 is SGHDN and CDR2 is FVKESK. The CDR3 region has the DNA TGTGCCAGCAGCCAATTTAGCGATTCACCCCTCCACTTT. Translating it yields CASSQFSDSPLHF.

The J gene is TRBJ2-7, the V gene TRBV5-1, with D unclear. Trimming took 2 bases from V and 4 from J, leaving 7 bases between them. The CDR3 contains 12 residues. Germline V gene lookup returns CDR1 SGHRS and CDR2 YFSETQ. CDR3 in amino acids: CASSFDAYEQYF. The CDR3 DNA reads TGCGCCAGCAGCTTCGACGCGTACGAGCAGTACTTC.

This clone has a handful of counts. This chain uses TRBV3-1 (or the pseudogene TRBV3-2) with TRBJ2-1; D is possibly TRBD2 (6 bases). Germline lookup yields CDR1 LGHDT and CDR2 YNNKEL (reference sequence). CDR3 length: 12 residues. Trimming took 4 bases from V and 7 from J, leaving 8 bases between them. DNA of the CDR3: TGTGCCAGCAGCCTCGGGGGAAATGAGCAGTTCTTC. Its protein is CASSLGGNEQFF.

The rearrangement uses TRBV7-3 and TRBJ1-1; D is possibly TRBD1 (5 bases). Germline assignment: CDR1 SGHTA and CDR2 FQGTGA. The germline V and J ends were trimmed by 5 bases and 4 bases, with 20 bases remaining between them. The CDR3 sequence is 16 residues long. The CDR3 sequence is CASSATGGPPPTEAFF. The CDR3 bases are TGTGCCAGCAGCGCTACGGGGGGTCCTCCTCCCACTGAAGCTTTCTTT. Full variable domain (remainder filled in from reference TRBV7-3 and TRBJ1-1): GAGVSQTPSNKVTEKGKYVELRCDPISGHTALYWYRQSLGQGPEFLIYFQGTGAADDSGLPNDRFFAVRPEGSVSTLKIQRTERGDSAVYLCASSATGGPPPTEAFFGQGTRLTVV.

The chain recombines TRBV2 with TRBJ1-5; D is undetermined. This CDR3 spans 15 amino acids. The germline gives CDR1 SNHLY, CDR2 FYNNEI. The V gene lost 4 bases and the J gene lost 3 bases, with 13 bases spanning the gap. The CDR3 region is CASSVTSNYNQPQHF. The CDR3 nucleotides are TGTGCCAGCAGTGTAACAAGCAACTACAATCAGCCCCAGCATTTT. The whole variable domain, remainder taken from reference TRBV2 and TRBJ1-5, is EPEVTQTPSHQVTQMGQEVILRCVPISNHLYFYWYRQILGQKVEFLVSFYNNEISEKSEIFDDQFSVERPDGSNFTLKIRSTKLEDSAMYFCASSVTSNYNQPQHFGDGTRLSIL.